The text below deals with one TCR beta chain. Its antigen is currently unknown. Each of the sorted populations had a purity greater than 95%. The sample originates from a study of beta chain features in type 1 diabetes. Notes on the study in general: In all four CD4+ subsets, TCRB CDR3 length was significantly, moderately reduced in type 1 diabetes.

Isolated RNA was reverse transcribed in full, so expressed TCRB transcripts were sequenced. TCRdb's table, derived via immunoSEQ multiplex PCR, lists solely in-frame clones and lacks some. This table holds about 650,000 clones, around 12% found once. V was pared by 5 bases and J by 6 bases, with 14 bases between. Germline CDR1 reads MNHEY; CDR2 reads SVGAGI. The CDR3 consists of 14 residues. The chain is built from TRBV6-5 and TRBJ1-5; D is possibly TRBD1 (6 bases). What was sequenced was naive CD4+ T cells from blood. This clonotype was obtained from a man in his thirties or forties with type 1 diabetes. The CDR3 DNA reads as TGTGCCAGCAGTCACGGGGGGGCAGTTCAGCCCCAGCATTTT. Protein: CASSHGGAVQPQHF.